Listed below are T cell receptor beta chains from one sample, sequenced in a study of cytomegalovirus exposure and HLA in healthy donors. Assay used: immunoSEQ multiplex PCR; TCRdb lists only in-frame clones, some missing. The sample has about 74,000 clones; around 94% are singletons. Sequencing was carried out using PBMCs. Source of these receptors: a woman younger than 30 in good health and CMV-seropositive. The CDR3 runs from the conserved cysteine through the conserved F or W. The D gene is left open where the match is weak. Size values are once, few and many counts, or a class for expanded clones, and some rows have none.

size	V	J	D	DNA	CDR3
NA	TRBV11-2	TRBJ1-3	TRBD1	TGTGCCAGCAGCTTGACAGGGGGAAACACCATATATTTT	CASSLTGGNTIYF
NA	TRBV4-1	TRBJ1-2	NA	TGCGCCAGCAGCCAAGAACAGGTATCTCTTAATGGCTACACCTTC	CASSQEQVSLNGYTF
few	TRBV29-1	TRBJ1-2	NA	TGCAGCGTTGATGTTCAAGAGGGCTACACCTTC	CSVDVQEGYTF
NA	TRBV5-6	TRBJ2-7	NA	TGTGCCAGCAGCTTCTCAGGGGCTCGCAACGAGCAGTACTTC	CASSFSGARNEQYF
NA	TRBV5-1	TRBJ2-1	NA	TGCGCCAGCAGCTTCGGGCAGGGCGGCCACAATGAGCAGTTCTTC	CASSFGQGGHNEQFF
NA	TRBV27	TRBJ2-1	TRBD2	TGTGCCAGCAGTCTCTCCGGGACTAGCTCCTACAATGAGCAGTTCTTC	CASSLSGTSSYNEQFF
NA	TRBV6-5	TRBJ1-2	TRBD1	TGTGCCAGCAGTTTTGACAGGGACTATGGCTACACCTTC	CASSFDRDYGYTF
medium-sized	TRBV6-5	TRBJ2-3	NA	TGTGCCAGCAGATATACCCTAGCAGATACGCAGTATTTT	CASRYTLADTQYF
NA	TRBV6-5	TRBJ1-3	TRBD1	TGTGCCAGCAGTTACCGGGGACAGGGGGCTGGGGACACCATATATTTT	CASSYRGQGAGDTIYF
NA	TRBV13	TRBJ2-4	TRBD1	TGTGCCAGCAGCTCCGGACAGGGTGAGGGAAACATTCAGTACTTC	CASSSGQGEGNIQYF
NA	TRBV14	TRBJ1-2	TRBD1	TGTGCCAGCAGCCCCGGGACAGGGGGCATCAACTATGGCTACACCTTC	CASSPGTGGINYGYTF
NA	TRBV5-6	TRBJ2-7	NA	TGTGCCAGCAGATTGGGGCGCGGATACGAGCAGTACTTC	CASRLGRGYEQYF
NA	TRBV29-1	TRBJ1-2	TRBD1	TGCAGCGTAGTTCACAGGGGCGACCTTTTTGGCTACACCTTC	CSVVHRGDLFGYTF
NA	TRBV30	TRBJ1-2	TRBD1	TGTGCCTGGTCGCCCGGGACAGCAGCTAACTATGGCTACACCTTC	CAWSPGTAANYGYTF
NA	TRBV7-9	TRBJ1-5	NA	TGTGCCAGCAGCTTATCGCGGGGTGAGCCCCAGCATTTT	CASSLSRGEPQHF
NA	TRBV6-5	TRBJ2-1	NA	TGTGCCAGCAGTGTTAATCCCTCCTTCTACAATGAGCAGTTCTTC	CASSVNPSFYNEQFF
NA	TRBV5-8	TRBJ2-5	TRBD1	TGTGCCAGCAGCTTCGGACAGGGGAAGACCCAGTACTTC	CASSFGQGKTQYF
NA	TRBV5-1	TRBJ1-4	NA	TGCGCCAGCAGCGGGGAGGCCGGGGGGATCGAAAAACTGTTTTTT	CASSGEAGGIEKLFF
NA	TRBV29-1	TRBJ1-2	NA	TGCAGCGTTGAACTAGGAGGGGATGGCTACACCTTC	CSVELGGDGYTF
NA	TRBV6-5	TRBJ1-2	NA	TGTGCCAGCAGTTACTCCGGGGATGGCTACACCTTC	CASSYSGDGYTF
NA	TRBV5-1	TRBJ2-2	NA	TGCGCCAGCAGCTTGTGGCGGGTCGCGAACACCGGGGAGCTGTTTTTT	CASSLWRVANTGELFF
NA	TRBV6-1	TRBJ2-7	NA	TGTGCCAGCAAACCGGACTACGTTTACGAGCAGTACTTC	CASKPDYVYEQYF
NA	TRBV18	TRBJ2-7	TRBD2	TGTGCCAGCTCACCACCTGTAAGCGGGAGTCGCAACGAGCAGTACTTC	CASSPPVSGSRNEQYF
once	TRBV11-2	TRBJ1-1	NA	TGTGCCAGCAGCTTAGTCGGCACTGAAGCTTTCTTT	CASSLVGTEAFF
NA	TRBV12-5	TRBJ2-1	TRBD2	TGTGCTAGTGGTTTGGTACTACTAGCGGGGCCCCCCAATGAGCAGTTCTTC	CASGLVLLAGPPNEQFF
NA	TRBV6-1	TRBJ2-1	NA	TGTGCCAGCAGTGGCCTAGCGAATGAGCAGTTCTTC	CASSGLANEQFF
NA	TRBV5-1	TRBJ2-7	TRBD2	TGCGCCAGCAGCAGCGGACTAGCGGGAGTCGGCGAGCAGTACTTC	CASSSGLAGVGEQYF
few	TRBV4-2	TRBJ1-1	NA	TGTGCCAGCAGCCAAACAGCGAACACTGAAGCTTTCTTT	CASSQTANTEAFF
NA	TRBV4-3	TRBJ2-7	TRBD1	TGCGCCAGCAGCGCACAGGGGGCCGGGACCTACGAGCAGTACTTC	CASSAQGAGTYEQYF
NA	TRBV4-3	TRBJ2-2	NA	TGCGCCAGCAGCCACAGGGTTGGGACCGGGGAGCTGTTTTTT	CASSHRVGTGELFF
NA	TRBV4-2	TRBJ1-1	NA	TGTGCCAGCAGCCAAGACCCCCAGGGTGGGAACACTGAAGCTTTCTTT	CASSQDPQGGNTEAFF
NA	TRBV23-1	TRBJ2-7	NA	TGCGCCAGCAGTCAAGGGTGGGAGTACGAGCAGTACTTC	CASSQGWEYEQYF
NA	TRBV7-9	TRBJ2-7	TRBD1	TGTGCCAGCAGCTCCGGGACAGTAGAGCTTCCCTACGAGCAGTACTTC	CASSSGTVELPYEQYF
NA	TRBV25-1	TRBJ2-1	TRBD2	TGTGCCAGCAGTGAACCAGGACTAGCGGCCTACAATGAGCAGTTCTTC	CASSEPGLAAYNEQFF
NA	TRBV7-9	TRBJ1-1	TRBD1	TGTGCCAGCAGCTTAGGGGGGACAGGGGAAGCTTTCTTT	CASSLGGTGEAFF
NA	TRBV5-6	TRBJ1-1	TRBD1	TGTGCCAGCAGCCTCCGGGACAGGGCCTTCACTGAAGCTTTCTTT	CASSLRDRAFTEAFF
NA	TRBV19	TRBJ1-2	NA	TGTGCCAGTAGTATCCCCCAGGGATATGACTATGGCTACACCTTC	CASSIPQGYDYGYTF
NA	TRBV7-8	TRBJ2-1	NA	TGTGCCAGCAGCCCACTAGACGTGCAGTTCTTC	CASSPLDVQFF
NA	TRBV5-6	TRBJ1-2	NA	TGTGCCAGCAGCTTGGTGGGAGACTATGGCTACACCTTC	CASSLVGDYGYTF
NA	TRBV10-3	TRBJ1-2	TRBD1	TGTGCCATCAGGGGACAGGGAGGGGGTAACTATGGCTACACCTTC	CAIRGQGGGNYGYTF
NA	TRBV19	TRBJ2-7	NA	TGTGCCAGTAGTATAGATCGGTCGTACGAGCAGTACTTC	CASSIDRSYEQYF
NA	TRBV28	TRBJ2-3	NA	TGTGCCAGCAGTATCAGGTCGGATGTCGGCACAGATACGCAGTATTTT	CASSIRSDVGTDTQYF
NA	TRBV30	TRBJ1-4	TRBD1	TGTGCCTCGAAACCGGGACAGTATAATGAAAAACTGTTTTTT	CASKPGQYNEKLFF
NA	TRBV19	TRBJ1-2	TRBD1	TGTGCCAGTAGCTGGGGACAGGTTAACTATGGCTACACCTTC	CASSWGQVNYGYTF
NA	TRBV19	TRBJ2-7	TRBD1	TGTGCCAGTACCCCGGGACAGGGGTACTACGAGCAGTACTTC	CASTPGQGYYEQYF
NA	TRBV30	TRBJ1-2	NA	TGTGCCTGGTGGGTTAACTATGGCTACACATTC	CAWWVNYGYTF
NA	TRBV7-9	TRBJ2-5	TRBD2	TGTGCCAGCAATCCTTCGGGGCTAGCGGGAGGCGACCAGTACTTC	CASNPSGLAGGDQYF
NA	TRBV11-3	TRBJ1-6	TRBD1	TGTGCCAGCAGTCTGACAGGGTATGGATCACCCCTCCACTTT	CASSLTGYGSPLHF
NA	TRBV9	TRBJ2-3	NA	TGTGCCAGCAGAGGAGGCCCAGATACGCAGTATTTT	CASRGGPDTQYF
NA	TRBV11-3	TRBJ1-1	TRBD1	TGTGCCAGCAGCGCCAACAGGGGGCTCATGAACACTGAAGCTTTCTTT	CASSANRGLMNTEAFF
few	TRBV7-2	TRBJ2-3	NA	TGTGCCAGCAGCTTAGTTAGCTCAGCGCCAGATACGCAGTATTTT	CASSLVSSAPDTQYF
NA	TRBV5-4	TRBJ1-2	TRBD1	TGTGCCAGCAGCTTCGGACAGGGAGGGGGCTACACCTTC	CASSFGQGGGYTF
NA	TRBV11-2	TRBJ2-1	NA	TGTGCCAGCCGATTCGGGACCTACAATGAGCAGTTCTTC	CASRFGTYNEQFF